This record covers a single T cell receptor beta chain. This sample was included in a study of T-cell memory formation after mild COVID-19. Each CDR3 protein is one row after TCRdb ran MiXCR on the 5' RACE reads. The data contain about 150,000 distinct CDR3 sequences, approximately 25% of them singletons. The germline V gene has CDR1 SGHAT and CDR2 FQNNGV. This CDR3 spans 15 amino acids. The germline V and J ends were trimmed by 1 base and 8 bases, with 15 bases remaining between them. Sequenced material: PBMCs or a T cell subset sorted from them (not recorded which). This clonotype was obtained from an adult woman who had mild COVID-19 (a few samples of this study predate the infection). Cell type and time point are not known. This rearrangement joins TRBV11-2 to TRBJ2-1; maybe TRBD1 (6 bases). The CDR3 sequence: CASSLVGTKWDEQFF. CDR3 nucleotide sequence: TGTGCCAGCAGCTTAGTTGGGACAAAGTGGGATGAGCAGTTCTTC.